Detailed here is one T cell receptor (beta chain). Trimming removed 2 bases at V and 0 bases at J, with 14 bases between. CDR3 length: 17 amino acids. CDR1 and CDR2 from the germline V gene are ENHRY and SYGVKD. The repertoire was sequenced with immunoSEQ multiplex PCR; TCRdb's copy has only in-frame clones and lacks some. The data contain about 15,000 clones, 71% of them seen just once; the ten biggest clones take up 3% to 3.5%. These data originate in a study of neoadjuvant anti-PD-1 for oral cavity cancer. The sequence was collected from a person between 40 and 85 years old with oral cavity squamous cell carcinoma. J is TRBJ2-1 and V is TRBV10-3; the D is unclear. Here the sequenced sample was PBMCs, taken before nivolumab (anti-PD-1) treatment. The CDR3 DNA follows: TGTGCCATCAGTGAGGGAGTCCCCTCCCTCTCCTACAATGAGCAGTTCTTC. Translating gives CAISEGVPSLSYNEQFF.